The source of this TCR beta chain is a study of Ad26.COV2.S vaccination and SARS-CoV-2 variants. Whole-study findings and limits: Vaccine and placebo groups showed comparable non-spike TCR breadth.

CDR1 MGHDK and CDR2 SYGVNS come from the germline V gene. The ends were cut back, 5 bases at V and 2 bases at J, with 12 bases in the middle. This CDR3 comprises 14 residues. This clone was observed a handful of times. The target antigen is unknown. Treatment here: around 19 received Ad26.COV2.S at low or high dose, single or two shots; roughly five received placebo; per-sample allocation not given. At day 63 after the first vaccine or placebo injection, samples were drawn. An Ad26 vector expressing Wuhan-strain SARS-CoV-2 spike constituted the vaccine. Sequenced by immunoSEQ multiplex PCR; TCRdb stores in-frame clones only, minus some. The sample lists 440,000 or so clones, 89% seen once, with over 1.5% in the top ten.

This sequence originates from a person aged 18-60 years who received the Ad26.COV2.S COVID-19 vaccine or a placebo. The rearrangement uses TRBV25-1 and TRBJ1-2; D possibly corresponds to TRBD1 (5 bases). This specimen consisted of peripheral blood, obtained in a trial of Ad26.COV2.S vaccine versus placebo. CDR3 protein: CASSPSGTNYGYTF. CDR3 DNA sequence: TGTGCCAGCAGTCCCTCCGGGACGAACTATGGCTACACCTTC.